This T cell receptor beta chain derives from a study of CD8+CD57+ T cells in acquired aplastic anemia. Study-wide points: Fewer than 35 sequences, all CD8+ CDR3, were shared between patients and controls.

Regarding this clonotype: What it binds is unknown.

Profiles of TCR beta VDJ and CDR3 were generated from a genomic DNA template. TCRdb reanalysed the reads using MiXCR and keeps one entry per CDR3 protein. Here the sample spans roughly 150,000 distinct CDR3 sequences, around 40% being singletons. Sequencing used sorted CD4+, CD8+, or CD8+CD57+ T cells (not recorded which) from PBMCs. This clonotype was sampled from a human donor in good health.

The CDR3 nucleotides read TGTGCCAGCAGCTTAGTAGGACAGGGACTCTATGGCTACACCTTC. The encoded protein is CASSLVGQGLYGYTF. The V call is TRBV11-2, the J call TRBJ1-2; 8 bases are a match to TRBD1. The junction had 5 bases not matched to a gene; V was cut back by 1 base and J by 4 bases. This CDR3 spans 15 amino acids. Germline CDR1 SGHAT, CDR2 FQNNGV.